These T cell receptor beta chains were read from a single sample in a study of shared clonotypes between healthy human individuals. Profiling relied on immunoSEQ multiplex PCR, and the TCRdb table lists in-frame clones only, not all of them. The sample yields some 2,100,000 clones, 90% to 97% seen once. Source material: naive CD4+ T cells sorted from blood. These receptors came from a man between 18 and 29 years old in good health. CDR3s include the opening cysteine and the closing phenylalanine or tryptophan. Fields, in order: J gene, V gene, D gene, clone size, CDR3 DNA, CDR3 protein. D genes are given only for firm matches. Some rows mark clone size as missing; the rest say once, few, many or name a class of expanded clone.

j_call: TRBJ2-7
v_call: TRBV10-3
d_call: NA
clone_size: NA
cdr3_nt: TGTGCCATCAGTGACCAGGGTAACGAGCAGTACTTC
cdr3_aa: CAISDQGNEQYF

j_call: TRBJ2-1
v_call: TRBV7-2
d_call: NA
clone_size: NA
cdr3_nt: TGTGCCAGCAGCTTAGTAGGTGCAGGGGGGAATTACAATGAGCAGTTCTTC
cdr3_aa: CASSLVGAGGNYNEQFF

j_call: TRBJ2-5
v_call: TRBV25-1
d_call: NA
clone_size: NA
cdr3_nt: TGTGCCAGCAAGTGGGGGCCCCAAGAGACCCAGTACTTC
cdr3_aa: CASKWGPQETQYF

j_call: TRBJ2-1
v_call: TRBV7-2
d_call: TRBD2
clone_size: NA
cdr3_nt: TGTGCCAGCAGCTTAGGTCTAGCGGGAGTCCAGGCCCGCTGGTTCTTC
cdr3_aa: CASSLGLAGVQARWFF

j_call: TRBJ2-2
v_call: TRBV29-1
d_call: NA
clone_size: NA
cdr3_nt: TGCAGCGCCAAGGGGGGGCCCGGGGAGCTGTTTTTT
cdr3_aa: CSAKGGPGELFF

j_call: TRBJ2-5
v_call: TRBV5-1
d_call: NA
clone_size: NA
cdr3_nt: TGCGCCAGCAGCTTGGACCCAGGGCCCCAAGAGACCCAGTACTTC
cdr3_aa: CASSLDPGPQETQYF

j_call: TRBJ2-1
v_call: TRBV4-2
d_call: NA
clone_size: NA
cdr3_nt: TGTGCCAGCAGCCAAGACCTCTCAGGGATCAATGAGCAGTTCTTC
cdr3_aa: CASSQDLSGINEQFF

j_call: TRBJ2-5
v_call: TRBV7-9
d_call: NA
clone_size: NA
cdr3_nt: TGTGCCAGCAGCCAGACGAAAGAGACCCAGTACTTC
cdr3_aa: CASSQTKETQYF

j_call: TRBJ2-3
v_call: TRBV30
d_call: TRBD2
clone_size: few
cdr3_nt: TGTGCCTGGAGTCCTTCGAGGACTAGCGGGGGTCCAGATACGCAGTATTTT
cdr3_aa: CAWSPSRTSGGPDTQYF

j_call: TRBJ2-2
v_call: TRBV6-6
d_call: NA
clone_size: NA
cdr3_nt: TGTGCCAGCAGGCGGGGGGGACAGGGCAACACCGGGGAGCTGTTTTTT
cdr3_aa: CASRRGGQGNTGELFF

j_call: TRBJ2-3
v_call: TRBV18
d_call: NA
clone_size: NA
cdr3_nt: TGTGCCAGCTCAGAGCGACGCACCGGCGATAGCACAGATACGCAGTATTTT
cdr3_aa: CASSERRTGDSTDTQYF

j_call: TRBJ2-1
v_call: TRBV30
d_call: NA
clone_size: NA
cdr3_nt: TGTGCCTGGAGTATGACGCGGGAAGTCAATGAGCAGTTCTTC
cdr3_aa: CAWSMTREVNEQFF

j_call: TRBJ2-3
v_call: TRBV18
d_call: NA
clone_size: NA
cdr3_nt: TGTGCCAGCTCACCACTCGGGCTAGCAGCAGATACGCAGTATTTT
cdr3_aa: CASSPLGLAADTQYF

j_call: TRBJ2-1
v_call: TRBV6-5
d_call: NA
clone_size: NA
cdr3_nt: TGTGCCAGCAGTTACTCCCTGGGCTCCTACAATGAGCAGTTCTTC
cdr3_aa: CASSYSLGSYNEQFF

j_call: TRBJ1-6
v_call: TRBV6-5
d_call: NA
clone_size: NA
cdr3_nt: TGTGCCAGCAGTCTGCCACAGGACTATAATTCACCCCTCCACTTT
cdr3_aa: CASSLPQDYNSPLHF

j_call: TRBJ2-7
v_call: TRBV28
d_call: NA
clone_size: NA
cdr3_nt: TGTGCCAGCAGTTTTAGGAACTCCTACGAGCAGTACTTC
cdr3_aa: CASSFRNSYEQYF

j_call: TRBJ1-4
v_call: TRBV6-5
d_call: NA
clone_size: NA
cdr3_nt: TGTGCCAGCAGGGATTCGGGACCAAGGGAAAAACTGTTTTTT
cdr3_aa: CASRDSGPREKLFF

j_call: TRBJ2-7
v_call: TRBV6-8
d_call: NA
clone_size: NA
cdr3_nt: TGTGCCAGCTTTGGGGGTTCATCGGAGCAGTACTTC
cdr3_aa: CASFGGSSEQYF

j_call: TRBJ2-2
v_call: TRBV10-3
d_call: TRBD2
clone_size: once
cdr3_nt: TGTGCCATCGGCGGACTAGCGGGCCCAAAGAACACCGGGGAGCTGTTTTTT
cdr3_aa: CAIGGLAGPKNTGELFF

j_call: TRBJ2-2
v_call: TRBV18
d_call: NA
clone_size: NA
cdr3_nt: TGTGCCAGCTCCCCTCAGACGGTGAACACCGGGGAGCTGTTTTTT
cdr3_aa: CASSPQTVNTGELFF

j_call: TRBJ1-5
v_call: TRBV5-1
d_call: NA
clone_size: NA
cdr3_nt: TGCGCCAGCAGCCCAAGAGAATTTGCAGGGGCTCAGCCCCAGCATTTT
cdr3_aa: CASSPREFAGAQPQHF

j_call: TRBJ2-3
v_call: TRBV6-5
d_call: NA
clone_size: NA
cdr3_nt: TGTGCCAGCAGTTACAAGGGGGGCACAGATACGCAGTATTTT
cdr3_aa: CASSYKGGTDTQYF

j_call: TRBJ2-3
v_call: TRBV30
d_call: TRBD2
clone_size: NA
cdr3_nt: TGTGCCTGGAGTGTTTTCGGTGATCCCATGGCGGGACTAGCGGGAGGCACAGATACGCAGTATTTT
cdr3_aa: CAWSVFGDPMAGLAGGTDTQYF

j_call: TRBJ1-6
v_call: TRBV25-1
d_call: NA
clone_size: NA
cdr3_nt: TGTGCCAGCAGTGAAGTCCTGGGGAATAGGAATTCACCCCTCCACTTT
cdr3_aa: CASSEVLGNRNSPLHF

j_call: TRBJ2-5
v_call: TRBV7-2
d_call: NA
clone_size: NA
cdr3_nt: TGTGCCAGCAGCTTAAAGGGCGGAGAGACCCAGTACTTC
cdr3_aa: CASSLKGGETQYF

j_call: TRBJ2-7
v_call: TRBV6-6
d_call: TRBD1
clone_size: NA
cdr3_nt: TGTGCCAGCAGAACGGGACAGGGGACCCCCTACGAGCAGTACTTC
cdr3_aa: CASRTGQGTPYEQYF

j_call: TRBJ2-7
v_call: TRBV20-1
d_call: NA
clone_size: NA
cdr3_nt: TGCAGTTGGCGGGCTGGCTACGAGCAGTACTTC
cdr3_aa: CSWRAGYEQYF

j_call: TRBJ2-3
v_call: TRBV7-9
d_call: NA
clone_size: NA
cdr3_nt: TGTGCCAGCAGCTTAGCCGGCCAGTCTACAGATACGCAGTATTTT
cdr3_aa: CASSLAGQSTDTQYF

j_call: TRBJ1-6
v_call: TRBV28
d_call: TRBD1
clone_size: NA
cdr3_nt: TGTGCCAGCAGGTTGGATACAGGGGGGGGTTCACCCCTCCACTTT
cdr3_aa: CASRLDTGGGSPLHF

j_call: TRBJ2-5
v_call: TRBV6-5
d_call: NA
clone_size: NA
cdr3_nt: TGTGCCAGCAGAGCACCGGGACAAGAGACCCAGTACTTC
cdr3_aa: CASRAPGQETQYF

j_call: TRBJ2-3
v_call: TRBV5-1
d_call: NA
clone_size: NA
cdr3_nt: TGCGCCAGCAGCCCAAATGAGGATACGCAGTATTTT
cdr3_aa: CASSPNEDTQYF

j_call: TRBJ1-2
v_call: TRBV28
d_call: NA
clone_size: NA
cdr3_nt: TGTGCCAGCAGTCCGACGGTAAACTATGGCTACACCTTC
cdr3_aa: CASSPTVNYGYTF

j_call: TRBJ1-1
v_call: TRBV4-3
d_call: NA
clone_size: few
cdr3_nt: TGCGCCAGCAGCCGCAGAGACGGATTCTATGAAGCTTTCTTT
cdr3_aa: CASSRRDGFYEAFF

j_call: TRBJ1-6
v_call: TRBV5-6
d_call: NA
clone_size: NA
cdr3_nt: TGTGCCAGCAGCTTGGTGTCATCGAGGAGGAATTCACCCCTCCACTTT
cdr3_aa: CASSLVSSRRNSPLHF

j_call: TRBJ2-2
v_call: TRBV4-3
d_call: TRBD1
clone_size: NA
cdr3_nt: TGCGCCAGCAGCCAGGCAGGGGGAGTTGGGGAGCTGTTTTTT
cdr3_aa: CASSQAGGVGELFF

j_call: TRBJ1-5
v_call: TRBV6-6
d_call: NA
clone_size: NA
cdr3_nt: TGTGCCAGCAGTTACTCGAGTCAGACGACGGAACAGCCCCAGCATTTT
cdr3_aa: CASSYSSQTTEQPQHF

j_call: TRBJ2-1
v_call: TRBV4-1
d_call: TRBD2
clone_size: once
cdr3_nt: TGCGCCAGCAGCCAAGCCCCGAGGAGCGGGGGCTTGAGCTCCTACAATGAGCAGTTCTTC
cdr3_aa: CASSQAPRSGGLSSYNEQFF

j_call: TRBJ2-7
v_call: TRBV7-6
d_call: NA
clone_size: NA
cdr3_nt: TGTGCCAGCAGCTTAGATCCGGGATCCGGCTACGAGCAGTACTTC
cdr3_aa: CASSLDPGSGYEQYF

j_call: TRBJ2-3
v_call: TRBV10-3
d_call: NA
clone_size: NA
cdr3_nt: TGTGCCATCAGTGGCCTCTTGCCAAAACTTACAGATACGCAGTATTTT
cdr3_aa: CAISGLLPKLTDTQYF

j_call: TRBJ2-5
v_call: TRBV5-1
d_call: NA
clone_size: once
cdr3_nt: TGCGCCAGCAGCTTGGACGTAGGAGGGCAAGAGACCCAGTACTTC
cdr3_aa: CASSLDVGGQETQYF

j_call: TRBJ1-1
v_call: TRBV5-4
d_call: TRBD1
clone_size: NA
cdr3_nt: TGTGCCAGCAGCCCACTACCCGGGACAGGGGGAACTGAAGCTTTCTTT
cdr3_aa: CASSPLPGTGGTEAFF

j_call: TRBJ1-2
v_call: TRBV7-9
d_call: TRBD1
clone_size: NA
cdr3_nt: TGTGCCAGCAGCCCTGGGACAGGGTTGGACTATGGCTACACCTTC
cdr3_aa: CASSPGTGLDYGYTF

j_call: TRBJ1-1
v_call: TRBV28
d_call: TRBD1
clone_size: NA
cdr3_nt: TGTGCCAGCACTGACAGCGGGACAGGGACGGCTTTCTTT
cdr3_aa: CASTDSGTGTAFF

j_call: TRBJ1-4
v_call: TRBV15
d_call: TRBD1
clone_size: once
cdr3_nt: TGTGCCACCAGCAGGGACAGGGCTATTGAAAAACTGTTTTTT
cdr3_aa: CATSRDRAIEKLFF

j_call: TRBJ1-4
v_call: TRBV5-6
d_call: NA
clone_size: NA
cdr3_nt: TGTGCCAGCAGCCGCGATGGTGGCGAAAAACTGTTTTTT
cdr3_aa: CASSRDGGEKLFF

j_call: TRBJ2-5
v_call: TRBV2
d_call: NA
clone_size: once
cdr3_nt: TGTGCCAGCAGTGATTGGAGTCGGGGTTCAGAGACCCAGTACTTC
cdr3_aa: CASSDWSRGSETQYF

j_call: TRBJ2-2
v_call: TRBV6-1
d_call: NA
clone_size: NA
cdr3_nt: TGTGCCAGCAGTGAAGGATCAGTCACCGGGGAGCTGTTTTTT
cdr3_aa: CASSEGSVTGELFF

j_call: TRBJ2-5
v_call: TRBV9
d_call: TRBD2
clone_size: NA
cdr3_nt: TGTGCCAGCAGCCCTGGGACTAGCTCCAGAGGTGAGACCCAGTACTTC
cdr3_aa: CASSPGTSSRGETQYF

j_call: TRBJ1-1
v_call: TRBV6-6
d_call: NA
clone_size: NA
cdr3_nt: TGTGCCAGCGGCTTGTGGGGCACTGAAGCTTTCTTT
cdr3_aa: CASGLWGTEAFF

j_call: TRBJ2-7
v_call: TRBV10-3
d_call: TRBD2
clone_size: once
cdr3_nt: TGTGCCATCAGTTTAGCGGGGGGACCCTACGAGCAGTACTTC
cdr3_aa: CAISLAGGPYEQYF

j_call: TRBJ2-4
v_call: TRBV2
d_call: TRBD1
clone_size: NA
cdr3_nt: TGTGCCAGCAGGAACACAGGGGGCCAAAACATTCAGTACTTC
cdr3_aa: CASRNTGGQNIQYF

j_call: TRBJ1-5
v_call: TRBV30
d_call: NA
clone_size: NA
cdr3_nt: TGTGCCTGGAGTGTGGTCAGCGGGATTAGCAATCAGCCCCAGCATTTT
cdr3_aa: CAWSVVSGISNQPQHF

j_call: TRBJ2-1
v_call: TRBV9
d_call: NA
clone_size: NA
cdr3_nt: TGTGCCAGCAGCGTAGCTACTGGTAGGCACAATGAGCAGTTCTTC
cdr3_aa: CASSVATGRHNEQFF

j_call: TRBJ1-6
v_call: TRBV28
d_call: TRBD1
clone_size: NA
cdr3_nt: TGTGCCAGCAGTTTATTGGACAGGTTGGATTCACCCCTCCACTTT
cdr3_aa: CASSLLDRLDSPLHF